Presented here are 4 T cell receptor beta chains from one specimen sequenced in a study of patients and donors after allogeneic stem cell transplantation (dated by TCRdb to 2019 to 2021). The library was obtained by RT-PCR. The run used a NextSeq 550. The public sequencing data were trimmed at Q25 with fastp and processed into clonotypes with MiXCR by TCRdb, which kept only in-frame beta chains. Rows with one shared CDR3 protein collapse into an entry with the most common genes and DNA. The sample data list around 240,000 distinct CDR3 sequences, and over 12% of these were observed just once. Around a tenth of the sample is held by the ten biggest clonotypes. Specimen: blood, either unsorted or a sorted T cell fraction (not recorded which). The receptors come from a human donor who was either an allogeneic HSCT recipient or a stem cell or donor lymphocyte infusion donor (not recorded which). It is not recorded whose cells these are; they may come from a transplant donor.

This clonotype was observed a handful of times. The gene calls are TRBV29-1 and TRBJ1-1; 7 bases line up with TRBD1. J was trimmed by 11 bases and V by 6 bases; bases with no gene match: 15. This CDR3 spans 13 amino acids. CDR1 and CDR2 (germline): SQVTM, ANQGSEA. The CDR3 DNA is TGCAGCGTCTCTTCTACAGGGGTCGGGCCGGCTTTCTTT. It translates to CSVSSTGVGPAFF.

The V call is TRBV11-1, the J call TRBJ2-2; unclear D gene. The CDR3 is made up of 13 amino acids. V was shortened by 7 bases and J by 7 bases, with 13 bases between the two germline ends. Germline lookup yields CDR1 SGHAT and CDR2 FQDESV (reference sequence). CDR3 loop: CASTRRALGELFF. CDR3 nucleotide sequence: TGTGCCAGCACGCGTCGGGCTCTCGGGGAGCTGTTTTTT.

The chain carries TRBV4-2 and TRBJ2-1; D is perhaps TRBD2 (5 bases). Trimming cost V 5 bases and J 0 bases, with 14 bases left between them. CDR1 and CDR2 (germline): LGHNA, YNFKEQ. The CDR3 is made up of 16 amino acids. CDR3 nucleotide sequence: TGTGCCAGCAGCGGCTCGAGGGTAGACTCCTACAATGAGCAGTTCTTC. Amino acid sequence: CASSGSRVDSYNEQFF.

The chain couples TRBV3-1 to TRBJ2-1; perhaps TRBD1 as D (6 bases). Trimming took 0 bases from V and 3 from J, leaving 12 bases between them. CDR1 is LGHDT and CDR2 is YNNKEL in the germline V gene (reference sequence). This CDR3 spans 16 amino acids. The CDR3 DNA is TGTGCCAGCAGCCAAGACTACGGACAGATCTACAATGAGCAGTTCTTC. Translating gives CASSQDYGQIYNEQFF.